Presented here are 22 T cell receptor beta chains from one specimen sequenced in a study of blood T cells in healthy people across ages. A second PCR, run for roughly 6 to 11 cycles, used a sample-barcoded 5' primer plus a J-beta primer mix. MiXCR, applied by TCRdb to the 5' RACE reads, yields one record per CDR3 protein. Of under 1,000,000 distinct CDR3 sequences detected, 35% to 40% appear once; the ten largest clones hold approximately 13%. Sequenced input: blood. The source is a young man in good health.

This clonotype was observed a handful of times. The chain couples TRBV7-6 to TRBJ1-1; D is unclear. Germline CDR1 SGHVS, CDR2 FNYEAQ. Trimming shortened V by 1 base and J by 0 bases, and 12 bases separated the two germline ends. The CDR3 extends over 16 amino acids. The DNA of the CDR3 is TGTGCCAGCAGCTTAGGCGACCGATATTTGAACACTGAAGCTTTCTTT. This encodes CASSLGDRYLNTEAFF.

This sequence joins TRBV7-2 and TRBJ2-1, with D perhaps TRBD1 (5 bases). Germline values: CDR1 SGHTA, CDR2 FQGNSA. The V end lost 1 base, the J end lost 5 bases, and 9 bases lay between the germline ends. CDR3 size: 14 residues. The CDR3 coding sequence is TGTGCCAGCAGCTTAGGGGGCTCGAACAATGAGCAGTTCTTC. Protein product: CASSLGGSNNEQFF.

This clonotype has more than one count but fewer than ten. V usage is TRBV4-3 and J usage is TRBJ1-4; D might be TRBD1 (5 bases). In germline, CDR1 is LGHNA, CDR2 YSLEER. CDR3 size: 13 residues. The germline V and J ends were trimmed by 1 base and 7 bases, with 7 bases remaining between them. The chain's CDR3 is CASSQARVEKLFF. The CDR3 region has the DNA TGCGCCAGCAGCCAAGCCAGGGTTGAAAAACTGTTTTTT.

This clonotype has at least ten counts. This chain uses TRBV7-6 with TRBJ2-7; D is uncertain. The CDR3 runs 13 residues. The germline V gene encodes CDR1 SGHVS and CDR2 FNYEAQ. V gave up 5 bases and J gave up 4 bases, with 12 bases separating them. CDR3 sequence: CASSVGSGYEQYF. DNA of the CDR3: TGTGCCAGCAGCGTAGGATCAGGTTACGAGCAGTACTTC.

This clonotype has ten or more counts. V gene TRBV5-1 combines with J gene TRBJ2-5; D unclear. The V end lost 3 bases, the J end lost 5 bases, and 11 bases lay between the germline ends. The germline gives CDR1 SGHRS, CDR2 YFSETQ. The CDR3 has 13 amino acids. CDR3 sequence reads: CASSSDLGETQYF. The CDR3 bases are TGCGCCAGCAGCTCCGACTTGGGGGAGACCCAGTACTTC. The full variable domain, its missing parts supplied by reference TRBV5-1 and TRBJ2-5, is KAGVTQTPRYLIKTRGQQVTLSCSPISGHRSVSWYQQTPGQGLQFLFEYFSETQRNKGNFPGRFSGRQFSNSRSEMNVSTLELGDSALYLCASSSDLGETQYFGPGTRLLVL.

This clonotype was found a few times. The chain couples TRBV7-2 to TRBJ2-3; the D is unclear. This CDR3 is 12 amino acids long. Germline V gene data show CDR1 as SGHTA and CDR2 as FQGNSA. V was pared by 5 bases and J by 2 bases, with 5 bases between. The CDR3 here is CASSHATDTQYF. The CDR3 DNA reads TGTGCCAGCAGCCACGCCACAGATACGCAGTATTTT.

This clonotype was observed a handful of times. The genes are TRBV12-3 or TRBV12-4 and TRBJ2-1; D might be TRBD1 (5 bases). The CDR3 runs 12 residues. V lost 3 bases and J 14 bases, leaving 14 bases between the germline ends. In DNA form, the CDR3 reads TGTGCCAGCAGTTTTAGTTCTGGGGCGAAGTTCTTC. Its translation is CASSFSSGAKFF.

This clonotype has just a few counts. This rearrangement joins TRBV5-1 to TRBJ1-4; D uncertain. The CDR3 extends over 15 amino acids. The V and J ends lost 4 bases and 8 bases respectively, with 18 bases between them. Per the germline V gene, CDR1 is SGHRS and CDR2 is YFSETQ. The CDR3 here is CASSPEVGSREKLFF. CDR3 DNA sequence: TGCGCCAGCAGCCCGGAAGTGGGGAGTCGGGAAAAACTGTTTTTT.

V and J are TRBV12-3 or TRBV12-4 and TRBJ2-1; D is possibly TRBD1 (6 bases). V lost 8 bases to trimming and J lost 6 bases, with 14 bases between them. The CDR3 extends over 13 amino acids. CDR3 loop: CASGMTGPNEQFF. The CDR3 DNA is TGTGCCAGCGGGATGACAGGTCCCAATGAGCAGTTCTTC.

The chain has TRBV5-8 and TRBJ1-4, with a tentative D call TRBD1 (5 bases). V was cut by 4 bases and J by 11 bases, with 27 bases left in between. This CDR3 has 17 amino acids. Germline-derived CDR1 and CDR2 are SGHTS and YDEGEE. CDR3 in DNA: TGTGCCAGCAGCCCTAACCTCGGCGGGGGACTATTAAGGAAACTGTTTTTT. Its protein is CASSPNLGGGLLRKLFF.

This chain joins TRBV6-1 and TRBJ2-1; D is perhaps TRBD1 or TRBD2 (6 bases each). There are 15 residues in the CDR3. V was pared by 2 bases and J by 4 bases, with 12 bases between. CDR1 MNHNS and CDR2 SASEGT come from the germline V gene. The CDR3 here is CASSEWGANYNEQFF. The CDR3, as DNA: TGTGCCAGCAGTGAATGGGGGGCCAATTACAATGAGCAGTTCTTC.

The chain links TRBV20-1 to TRBJ1-2; no clear D gene. V was shortened by 0 bases and J by 0 bases, with 14 bases between the two germline ends. Germline CDR1 is DFQATT and CDR2 is SNEGSKA (reference sequence). CDR3 length: 16 residues. CDR3 protein: CSARDRSGYSNYGYTF. CDR3 bases: TGCAGTGCTAGAGATCGTAGCGGCTATTCTAACTATGGCTACACCTTC.

On this clonotype itself: This sequence may be a read error, since a much larger clone differs from it by one base. The chain uses TRBV25-1 and TRBJ2-4; 7 bases agree with TRBD1. The tail of the sequence fits TRBJ2-7 better, so the J call may be wrong. CDR3 length: 11 amino acids. The germline CDR1 and CDR2 sequences are MGHDK and SYGVNS. CDR3 residues: CASRGGSEQYF. DNA of the CDR3: TGTGCCAGCAGAGGGGGCAGCGAGCAGTACTTC.

This clonotype came up many times. The chain links TRBV7-2 to TRBJ1-5; the D is unclear. Trimming shortened V by 4 bases and J by 4 bases, and 8 bases separated the two germline ends. In germline, CDR1 is SGHTA, CDR2 FQGNSA. The CDR3 has 13 residues. This chain's CDR3 is CASSSDLNQPQHF. The CDR3 nucleotides are TGTGCCAGCAGCTCTGACCTTAATCAGCCCCAGCATTTT.

This clonotype was seen a handful of times. J is TRBJ2-1 and V is TRBV9; 9 nucleotides agree with TRBD1. After removal of 5 bases from V and 5 bases from J, the junction contained 5 bases not matched to a gene. The V gene's germline CDR1 is SGDLS and CDR2 YYNGEE. The CDR3 consists of 14 residues. The CDR3 is CASRGDRDHNEQFF. The CDR3 DNA sequence: TGTGCCAGCAGGGGGGACAGGGACCACAATGAGCAGTTCTTC.

In DNA form, the CDR3 reads TGTGCCAGCTCGAAGTTTGGGGGGGTCGGATACAATGAGCAGTTCTTC. Translating gives CASSKFGGVGYNEQFF. V usage is TRBV6-2 or TRBV6-3 and J usage is TRBJ2-1; TRBD2 matches 7 bases. V was pared by 8 bases and J by 4 bases, with 14 bases of the junction left unmatched. This CDR3 is built from 16 residues. Germline V gene sequence: CDR1 MNHEY, CDR2 SVGEGT.

This clonotype was counted between two and nine times. J is TRBJ2-5 and V is TRBV20-1; TRBD2 aligns across 15 bases. V lost 6 bases and J lost 1; bases outside the gene matches: 6. CDR1 and CDR2 (germline): DFQATT, SNEGSKA (reference sequence). CDR3 length: 16 residues. This CDR3 reads CSARGTSGRLQETQYF. CDR3 bases: TGCAGTGCCAGGGGGACTAGCGGGAGGCTCCAAGAGACCCAGTACTTC.

For this clonotype: The junction does not match germline at one end; this may be a read error. The J gene is TRBJ2-1, the V gene TRBV27; 7 bases align to TRBD1. The CDR3 is made up of 16 amino acids. Germline V lookup: CDR1 MNHEY, CDR2 SMNVEV (reference sequence). This chain's CDR3 is CANSLSTGVVGNEQFF. DNA of the CDR3: TGTGCCAACAGTTTATCTACAGGGGTGGTCGGCAATGAGCAGTTCTTC.

The chain has TRBV14 and TRBJ1-1; D remains ambiguous. Trimming removed 1 base from V and 5 bases from J, with 11 bases in between. This CDR3 spans 14 amino acids. CDR1 and CDR2 (germline): SGHDN, FVKESK. The CDR3 region has the DNA TGTGCCAGCAGCCAAGCGAGGGAAAAGACTGAAGCTTTCTTT. Translation: CASSQAREKTEAFF.

The chain links TRBV27 to TRBJ1-5; 7 bases agree with TRBD1. J lost 0 bases, V lost 0 bases, and 5 bases had no gene match. The length of the CDR3 is 17 residues. Per the germline V gene, CDR1 is MNHEY and CDR2 is SMNVEV (reference sequence). This chain's CDR3 is CASSLSLGQASNQPQHF. The CDR3 nucleotides read TGTGCCAGCAGTTTATCTCTCGGACAGGCTAGCAATCAGCCCCAGCATTTT.

V and J are TRBV6-6 and TRBJ2-7, with D possibly matching TRBD2 (7 bases). The germline V gene encodes CDR1 MNHNY and CDR2 SVGAGI (reference sequence). Trimming took off 0 bases at V and 6 bases at J, with 12 bases between the two ends. This CDR3 has 14 residues. CDR3 bases: TGTGCCAGCAGTTACTCTGGGGGGGCGGGCGAGCAGTACTTC. Translation: CASSYSGGAGEQYF.

This clonotype was found many times. CDR3 sequence: CASSFLGGTEAFF. Here the CDR3 DNA reads TGCGCCAGCAGCTTCCTAGGGGGCACTGAAGCTTTCTTT. The V and J genes are TRBV5-1 and TRBJ1-1; weak D call: TRBD1 (6 bases). Germline CDR1 and CDR2: SGHRS and YFSETQ. V dropped 2 bases and J dropped 4 bases, with 9 bases sitting between them. CDR3 length: 13 amino acids.